The clone carrying this T cell receptor beta chain was found a few times. TCR beta CDR3 regions were amplified from RNA. With the HTBI primer set, the TCR CDR3 went through a first round of RT-PCR. TCRdb re-derived calls from the multiplex PCR reads in MiXCR, one entry per CDR3 protein. The data hold roughly 530,000 distinct CDR3 sequences, with about a sixth observed a single time. The CDR3 is made up of 15 amino acids. Unmatched junction bases numbered 11, after V lost 3 bases and J lost 4 bases. Looked up from germline, CDR1 is DFQATT and CDR2 is SNEGSKA (reference sequence). This record comes from a study of T cells in Graves' hyperthyroidism and ophthalmopathy.

The V and J genes are TRBV20-1 and TRBJ1-2; 7 bases are shared with TRBD1. The sequence was obtained from a woman aged 18-29 years with Graves' ophthalmopathy. Sequencing used blood. This CDR3 is CSARRVQGGVYGYTF. The CDR3 DNA follows: TGCAGTGCTAGGCGGGTCCAGGGGGGAGTCTATGGCTACACCTTC.